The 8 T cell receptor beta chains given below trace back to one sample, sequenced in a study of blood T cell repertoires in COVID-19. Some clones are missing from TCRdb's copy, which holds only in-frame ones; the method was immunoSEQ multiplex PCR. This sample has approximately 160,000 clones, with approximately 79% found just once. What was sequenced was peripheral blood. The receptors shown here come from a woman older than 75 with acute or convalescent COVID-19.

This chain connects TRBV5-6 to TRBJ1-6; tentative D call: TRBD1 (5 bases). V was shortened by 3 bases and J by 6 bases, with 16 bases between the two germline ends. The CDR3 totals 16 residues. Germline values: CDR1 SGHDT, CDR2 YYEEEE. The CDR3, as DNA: TGTGCCAGCAGCTCCACCCCAGGGTGGGGTAATTCACCCCTCCACTTT. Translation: CASSSTPGWGNSPLHF.

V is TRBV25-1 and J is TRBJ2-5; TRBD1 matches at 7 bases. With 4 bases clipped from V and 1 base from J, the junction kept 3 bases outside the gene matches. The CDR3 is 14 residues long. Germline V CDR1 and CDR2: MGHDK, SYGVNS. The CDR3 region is CASSGTGAQETQYF. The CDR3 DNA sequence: TGTGCCAGCAGTGGAACAGGGGCCCAAGAGACCCAGTACTTC.

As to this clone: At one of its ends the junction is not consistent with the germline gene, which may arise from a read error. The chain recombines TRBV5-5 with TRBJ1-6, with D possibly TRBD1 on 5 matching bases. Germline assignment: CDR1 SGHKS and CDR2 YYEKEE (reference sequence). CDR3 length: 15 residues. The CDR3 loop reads CASILRAGSNSPLHF. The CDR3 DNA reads TGTGCCAGCATCTTGAGGGCAGGGTCCAATTCACCCCTCCACTTT.

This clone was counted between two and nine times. This chain's CDR3 is CASSLESWYNEQYF. DNA for the CDR3: TGCGCCAGCAGCTTGGAGTCTTGGTACAACGAGCAGTACTTC. The chain joins TRBV5-1 to TRBJ2-7; D call uncertain. Germline V gene data show CDR1 as SGHRS and CDR2 as YFSETQ. The V end lost 0 bases, the J end lost 5 bases, and 12 bases lay between the germline ends. This CDR3 has 14 amino acids.

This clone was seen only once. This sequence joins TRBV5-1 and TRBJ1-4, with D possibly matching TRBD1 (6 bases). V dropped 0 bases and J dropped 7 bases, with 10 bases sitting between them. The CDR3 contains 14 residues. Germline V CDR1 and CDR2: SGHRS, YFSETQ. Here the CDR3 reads CASSLDREGEKLFF. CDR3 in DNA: TGCGCCAGCAGCTTGGACAGGGAAGGTGAAAAACTGTTTTTT.

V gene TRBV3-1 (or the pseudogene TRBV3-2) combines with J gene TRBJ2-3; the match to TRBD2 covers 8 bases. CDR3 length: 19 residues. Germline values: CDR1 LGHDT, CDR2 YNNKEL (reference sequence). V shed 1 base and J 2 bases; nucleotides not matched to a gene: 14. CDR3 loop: CASSQARGSGGAHTDTQYF. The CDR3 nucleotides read TGTGCCAGCAGCCAAGCTCGGGGCTCCGGGGGGGCCCACACAGATACGCAGTATTTT.

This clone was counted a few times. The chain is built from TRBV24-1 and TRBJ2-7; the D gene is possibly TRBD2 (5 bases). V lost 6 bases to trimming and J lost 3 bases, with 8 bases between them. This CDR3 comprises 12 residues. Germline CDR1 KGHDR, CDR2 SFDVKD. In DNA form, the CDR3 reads TGTGCCACCAGTACAGAGGGCTACGAGCAGTACTTC. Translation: CATSTEGYEQYF.

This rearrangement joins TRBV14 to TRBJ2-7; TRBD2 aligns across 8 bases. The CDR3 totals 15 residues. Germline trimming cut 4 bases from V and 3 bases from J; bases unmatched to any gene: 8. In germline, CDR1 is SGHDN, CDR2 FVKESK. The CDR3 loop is CASSLPGLGYYEQYF. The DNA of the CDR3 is TGTGCCAGCAGCCTCCCGGGACTAGGATACTACGAGCAGTACTTC.